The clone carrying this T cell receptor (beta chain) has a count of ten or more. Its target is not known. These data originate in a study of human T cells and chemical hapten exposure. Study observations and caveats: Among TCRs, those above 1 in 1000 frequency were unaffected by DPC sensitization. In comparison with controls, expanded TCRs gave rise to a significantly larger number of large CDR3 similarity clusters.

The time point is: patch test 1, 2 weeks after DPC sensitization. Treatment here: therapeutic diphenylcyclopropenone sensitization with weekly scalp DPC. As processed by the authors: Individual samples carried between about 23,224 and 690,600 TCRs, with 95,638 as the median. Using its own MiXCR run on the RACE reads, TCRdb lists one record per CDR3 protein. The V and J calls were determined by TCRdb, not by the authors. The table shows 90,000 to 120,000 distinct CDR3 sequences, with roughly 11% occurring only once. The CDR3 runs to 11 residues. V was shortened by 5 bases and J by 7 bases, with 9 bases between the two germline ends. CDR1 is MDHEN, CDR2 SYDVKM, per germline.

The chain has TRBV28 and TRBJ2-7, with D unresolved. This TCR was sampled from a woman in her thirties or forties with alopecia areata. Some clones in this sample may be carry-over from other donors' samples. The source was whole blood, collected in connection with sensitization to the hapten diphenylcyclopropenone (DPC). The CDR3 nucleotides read TGTGCCAGCAGTACGTCCTGGGAGCAGTACTTC. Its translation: CASSTSWEQYF.